The following is a T cell receptor (beta chain) sequence with its context. Its specificity is unknown. The treatment here: roughly ten-day PBMC culture with coronavirus spike peptide pools or control peptides (ViraFEST assay). During the years 2011-2018, before the COVID-19 pandemic, the unexposed donor's CD4+ T cells were collected. The Oncomine TCR Beta short-read assay was applied to DNA of cultured CD4+ T cells. It was cultured CD4+ T cells from which genomic DNA was extracted. TCRdb passed the PCR reads through MiXCR, listing each CDR3 protein once. The sample lists roughly 7,000 distinct CDR3 sequences, 35% seen once, with around 31% in the top ten. This entry comes from a study of vaccination and CD4 T cells after COVID-19. For the study at large: Convalescent donors were composed of six males and four females, of whom two were Hispanic. Collection of post-COVID samples occurred a median approximately 100 days after diagnosis, spanning a range of 35 to 161.

CDR1 and CDR2 from the germline V gene are MNHEY and SMNVEV (reference sequence). The CDR3 extends over 14 amino acids. With 3 bases clipped from V and 6 bases from J, the junction kept 7 bases outside the gene matches. The chain is built from TRBV27 and TRBJ2-7; the match to TRBD1 covers 8 bases. This TCR came from a human donor in good health. The sequenced sample was CD4+ T cells from blood, cultured in vitro. CDR3 bases: TGTGCCAGCAGTTTTGGAGGACAGGGCGGCGAGCAGTACTTC. The encoded protein is CASSFGGQGGEQYF.